The source of this T cell receptor beta chain is a study of T cell changes during pregnancy in multiple sclerosis (dated by TCRdb to 2018 to 2020). About the study as a whole: In women with multiple sclerosis, the researchers looked at how the T cell repertoire shifted as pregnancy progressed.

The library was prepared using the immunoSEQ multiplex PCR assay. TCRdb took this table from immuneACCESS and kept in-frame rearrangements with V and J called. Such tables lack part of the clones; where checked against another copy, unresolved V genes explain under half of the gap, and the rest is unexplained. Recorded for this sample are over 40,000 clones; around 92% of them occurred a single time. 2% to 2.5% of the sample belongs to the ten largest clones. The cysteine opens and the phenylalanine closes a CDR3 of 14 amino acids. Solely the CDR3 DNA is kept, with 42 bases framed from the first base. From the germline V gene (reference sequence), CDR1 is LNHNV and CDR2 is YYDKDF. The junction shows trimming of 0 bases on V and 2 bases on J, plus 8 bases between the germline ends. This clone was seen a handful of times. What antigen it recognizes has not been identified. Per-base quality was not reported, and no clone a single base away is much larger than it.

Here the chain combines TRBV15 and TRBJ2-7; TRBD1 is perhaps the D gene, given 5 matching bases. The sample in question was peripheral blood, obtained in the third trimester of pregnancy. The TCR was taken from a female donor with multiple sclerosis, enrolled in a pregnancy study. Here is the DNA: TGTGCCACCAGCAGAGACGGACAAACCTACGAGCAGTACTTC. It codes for CATSRDGQTYEQYF.